The following is a TCR beta chain sequence with its context. Its antigen is still unknown. CDR1 MNHEY and CDR2 SMNVEV come from the germline V gene (reference sequence). The CDR3 is 14 residues long. The V and J ends lost 5 bases and 6 bases respectively, with 14 bases between them. This entry belongs to a study of graft-versus-host responses after intestinal transplantation. The wider study: Recipients across the board were started on anti-thymocyte globulin induction, then kept on tacrolimus and steroids for about three years.

Produced via immunoSEQ multiplex PCR; TCRdb's table is partial and in-frame only. The repertoire consists of about 150,000 clones, with around nine tenths occurring once and the leading ten covering around 0.19%. The material sequenced was unstimulated CD4+ T cells sorted from spleen or lymph node cells, taken before intestinal transplant. This sequence originates from a human donor who received an intestinal transplant. The chain joins TRBV27 to TRBJ2-1; no clear D. The CDR3 nucleotides read TGTGCCAGCAGTCTACAGTCTCAAGGCAATGAGCAGTTCTTC. Translation gives CASSLQSQGNEQFF.